These 6 T cell receptor beta chains came from one sample sequenced in a study of OX40 agonist ivuxolimab in advanced cancers. This table comes from immunoSEQ multiplex PCR, and its TCRdb copy is limited to in-frame clones, with some not included. The profile covers some 98,000 clones, with 80% to 90% appearing a single time and over 0.3% taken by the ten largest. The input for sequencing was CD4+ or CD8+ T cells sorted from blood, taken in a trial of the OX40 agonist ivuxolimab. These receptors were collected from an adult with an advanced solid tumor such as melanoma, head and neck, liver or kidney cancer.

To note about this clone: The sample carries other DNA sequences with the same CDR3. V and J are TRBV4-2 and TRBJ1-6; D may be TRBD1 (5 bases). This CDR3 is 16 amino acids long. Trimming took off 0 bases at V and 5 bases at J, with 11 bases between the two ends. Germline loops: CDR1 LGHNA, CDR2 YNFKEQ. The CDR3 here is CASSQDHGTNNSPLHF. The CDR3 DNA is TGTGCCAGCAGCCAAGATCACGGGACTAATAATTCACCCCTCCACTTT.

The chain combines TRBV5-6 with TRBJ2-1; D may match TRBD1 or TRBD2 (5 bases each). V lost 4 bases, J lost 4 bases, and 15 bases lay in between. Per the germline V gene, CDR1 is SGHDT and CDR2 is YYEEEE. The CDR3 loop spans 15 amino acids. Here the CDR3 reads CASSRMWGLYNEQFF. The CDR3, as DNA: TGTGCCAGCAGCCGAATGTGGGGGTTATACAATGAGCAGTTCTTC.

This clone was seen a few times. The gene calls are TRBV30 and TRBJ2-7; perhaps TRBD2 as D (5 bases). CDR3 length equals 11 residues. V was cut by 7 bases and J by 2 bases, with 9 bases left in between. Germline CDR1 is GTSNPN and CDR2 is SVGIG (reference sequence). Here the CDR3 reads CASKGAYEQYF. CDR3 DNA sequence: TGTGCCTCGAAGGGAGCCTACGAGCAGTACTTC.

The chain uses TRBV11-1 and TRBJ2-1; D tentatively fits TRBD1 or TRBD2 (6 bases each). The CDR3 runs to 17 residues. Trimming shortened V by 5 bases and J by 4 bases, and 21 bases separated the two germline ends. Germline CDR1 is SGHAT and CDR2 is FQDESV (reference sequence). The CDR3 loop reads CASSPQGRWGAYNEQFF. In DNA, the CDR3 is TGTGCCAGCAGCCCCCAGGGAAGGTGGGGGGCATACAATGAGCAGTTCTTC.

The CDR3 bases are TGCAGCGCCAATCCCCTCGGCCTAGCGGGGTTTGAGCAGTTCTTC. Translation: CSANPLGLAGFEQFF. This chain uses TRBV29-1 with TRBJ2-1, with TRBD2 matching 9 bases. CDR3 size: 15 residues. The V gene's germline CDR1 is SQVTM and CDR2 ANQGSEA. The trim removed 7 bases at V and 9 bases at J, leaving 16 bases unmatched.

The chain couples TRBV5-6 to TRBJ2-5, with TRBD1 matching over 11 bases. V lost 5 bases to trimming and J lost 7 bases; unmatched junction nucleotides: 4. The CDR3 has 13 amino acids. Per germline, CDR1 SGHDT and CDR2 YYEEEE. The CDR3 here is CASRLGTGGTQYF. The CDR3 DNA reads as TGTGCCAGCAGATTAGGGACAGGGGGGACCCAGTACTTC. The variable domain in full, with the rest retrieved from reference TRBV5-6 and TRBJ2-5, is DAGVTQSPTHLIKTRGQQVTLRCSPKSGHDTVSWYQQALGQGPQFIFQYYEEEERQRGNFPDRFSGHQFPNYSSELNVNALLLGDSALYLCASRLGTGGTQYFGPGTRLLVL.